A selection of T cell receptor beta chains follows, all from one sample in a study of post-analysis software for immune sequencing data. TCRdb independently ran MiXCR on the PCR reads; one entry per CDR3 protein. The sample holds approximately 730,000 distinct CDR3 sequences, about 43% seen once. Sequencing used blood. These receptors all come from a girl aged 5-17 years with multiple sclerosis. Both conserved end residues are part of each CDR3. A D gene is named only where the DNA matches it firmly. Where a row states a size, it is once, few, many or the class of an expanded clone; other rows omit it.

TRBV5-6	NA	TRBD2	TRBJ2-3	TGTGCCAGCAGCTTGACTAGCGGGAGGGCCACGCAGTATTTT	CASSLTSGRATQYF
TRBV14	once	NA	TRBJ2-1	TGTGCCAGCAGCCAAGTGGGGGTAGGGGGTGATGAGCAGTTCTTC	CASSQVGVGGDEQFF
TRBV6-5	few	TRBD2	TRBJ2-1	TGTGCCAGCAGCGCCCGACTAGCGGGAGGCAATGAGCAGTTCTTC	CASSARLAGGNEQFF
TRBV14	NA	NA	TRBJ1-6	TGTGCCAGCAGCCAAACATCGGGAGCCCTCCACTTT	CASSQTSGALHF
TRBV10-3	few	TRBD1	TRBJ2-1	TGTGCCATCAGTGAGCCCGGGACAGGGGACTACAATGAGCAGTTCTTC	CAISEPGTGDYNEQFF
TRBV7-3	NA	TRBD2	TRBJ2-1	TGTGCCAGCAGCTTGGTCGGGACTAGCTATGAGCAGTTCTTC	CASSLVGTSYEQFF
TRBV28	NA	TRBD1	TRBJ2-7	TGTGCCAGCAGCCCTGTAGACAGGGTCTACTACGAGCAGTACTTC	CASSPVDRVYYEQYF
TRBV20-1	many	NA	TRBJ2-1	TGCAGTGCTCTATCCTACTTGCTAGGGAACAATGAGCAGTTCTTC	CSALSYLLGNNEQFF
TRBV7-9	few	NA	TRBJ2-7	TGTGCCAGCAGCGATCGGACGGACACCTACGAGCAGTACTTC	CASSDRTDTYEQYF
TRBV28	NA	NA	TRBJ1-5	TGTGCCAGCAGTTTACCCAACAATCAGCCCCAGCATTTT	CASSLPNNQPQHF
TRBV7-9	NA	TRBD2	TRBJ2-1	TGTGCCAGCAGCTTAGATGTTGGGGACTACCGGCGGGGTGAGCAGTTCTTC	CASSLDVGDYRRGEQFF
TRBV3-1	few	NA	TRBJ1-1	TGTGCCAGCAGCCTCATAACGGCGAACACTGAAGCTTTCTTT	CASSLITANTEAFF
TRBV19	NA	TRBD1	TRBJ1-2	TGTGCCAGTCGAAACAGGGGGGACTATGGCTGCACCTTC	CASRNRGDYGCTF
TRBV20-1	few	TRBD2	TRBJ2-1	TGCAGTGCTTTAACTAGCGGGAGATCCCATGGGAACTCCTACAATGAGCAGTTCTTC	CSALTSGRSHGNSYNEQFF
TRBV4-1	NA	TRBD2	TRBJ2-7	TGCGCCAGCAGCCAAGCCCCACTAGCGGGAGACCCCTACGAGCAGTACTTC	CASSQAPLAGDPYEQYF
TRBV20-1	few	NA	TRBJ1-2	TGCAGTGCCCTTACAGGGTTATATGGCTACACCTTC	CSALTGLYGYTF
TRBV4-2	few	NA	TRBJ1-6	TGTGCCAGCAGCCAAGATTCGGGCAGGGTCGATTCACCCCTCCACTTT	CASSQDSGRVDSPLHF
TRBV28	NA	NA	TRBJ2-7	TGTGCCAGCAGTTCCCTCAAGGGGGTGGACTACGAGCAGTACTTC	CASSSLKGVDYEQYF
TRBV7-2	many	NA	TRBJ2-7	TGTGCCAGCAGCTCAAACAGGGTATCCTACGAGCAGTACTTC	CASSSNRVSYEQYF
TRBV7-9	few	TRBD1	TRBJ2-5	TGTGCCAGCAGCGCTATAGACAGGGGCGGAGAGACCCAGTACTTC	CASSAIDRGGETQYF
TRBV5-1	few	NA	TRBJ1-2	TGCGCCAGCAGCTTGGGAGCGAGTAGAGGCTACACCTTC	CASSLGASRGYTF
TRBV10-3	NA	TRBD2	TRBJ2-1	TGTGCCATCAGTGAGCCGGGACTAGCGGGCAATGAGCAGTTCTTC	CAISEPGLAGNEQFF
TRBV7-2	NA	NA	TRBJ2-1	TGTGCCAGCAGCTTGTATCTCAATGAGCAGTTCTTC	CASSLYLNEQFF
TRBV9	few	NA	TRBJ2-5	TGTGCCAGCAGCGTAGGGGTGGGGCTGGGGACCCAGTACTTC	CASSVGVGLGTQYF
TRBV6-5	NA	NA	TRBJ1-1	TGTGCCAGCCTGGACTGGTTGAACACTGAAGCTTTCTTT	CASLDWLNTEAFF
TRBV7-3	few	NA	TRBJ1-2	TGTGCCAGCAGCTTAACGGGAAGCGGTGGCTACACCTTC	CASSLTGSGGYTF
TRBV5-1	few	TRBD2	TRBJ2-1	TGCGCCAGCAGCCTCCGGGACTACTACAATGAGCAGTTCTTC	CASSLRDYYNEQFF
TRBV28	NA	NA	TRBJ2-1	TGTGCCAGCACCCCTTGGGGTGATGAGCAGTTCTTC	CASTPWGDEQFF
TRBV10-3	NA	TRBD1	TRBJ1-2	TGTGCCATCAGCCCCCAGGGGGGGGCGGTTGGCTACACCTTC	CAISPQGGAVGYTF
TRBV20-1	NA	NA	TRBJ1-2	TGCAGTGCCAAAAGGGACACTAACTATGGCTACACCTTC	CSAKRDTNYGYTF
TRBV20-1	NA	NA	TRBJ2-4	TGCAGTGCTAGAGTAGGGCCCCCCGGCAAAAACATTCAGTACTTC	CSARVGPPGKNIQYF
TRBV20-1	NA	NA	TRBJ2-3	TGCGGTGCCCCGACTCCAGAGGCAGATACGCAGTATTTT	CGAPTPEADTQYF
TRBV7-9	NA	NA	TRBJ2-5	TGTGCCAGCAGCTACCGCGGGAAGGCCTACCAAGAGACCCAGTACTTC	CASSYRGKAYQETQYF
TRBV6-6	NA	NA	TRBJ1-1	TGTGCCAGCAGTTACTACCCAGGGGACACAGAAGCTTTCTTT	CASSYYPGDTEAFF
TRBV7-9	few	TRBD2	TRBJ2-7	TGTGCCAGCAGCTTGACTAGCGGGAGGTTATACGAGCAGTACTTC	CASSLTSGRLYEQYF
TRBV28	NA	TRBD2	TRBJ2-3	TGTGCCAGCAGCCAGACTAGCGGGAGCCCCTTTGGGTATTTT	CASSQTSGSPFGYF
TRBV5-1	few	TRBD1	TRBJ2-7	TGCGCCAGCGGAACTACAGGGGGAAGCTACGAGCAGTACTTC	CASGTTGGSYEQYF
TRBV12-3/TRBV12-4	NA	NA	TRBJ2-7	TGTGCCAGCAGTCTCAGGGGAACCGCTAAGCCCTACGAGCAGTACTTC	CASSLRGTAKPYEQYF
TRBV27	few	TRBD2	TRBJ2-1	TGTGCCAGTACGCTAGCGGGAGGGATACTAATCCATGAGCAGTTCTTC	CASTLAGGILIHEQFF
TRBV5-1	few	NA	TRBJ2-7	TGCGCCAGCAGCTGGACTGGGGACCACGAGCAGTACTTC	CASSWTGDHEQYF
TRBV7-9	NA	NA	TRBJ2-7	TGTGCCAGCAGCCCCGATCGGGGGAGCCACGAGCAGTACTTC	CASSPDRGSHEQYF
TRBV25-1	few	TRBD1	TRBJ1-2	TGTGCCAGCAGTGAAGCCGGGACAGATGATTTCTATGGCTACACCTTC	CASSEAGTDDFYGYTF
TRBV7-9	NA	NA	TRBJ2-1	TGTGCCAGCAGCTTTGCGCCCCGCCGGCTCAATGAGCAGTTCTTC	CASSFAPRRLNEQFF
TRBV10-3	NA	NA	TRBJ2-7	TGTGCCATGTGGACAGGCGGGATTTCCCACGAGCAGTACTTC	CAMWTGGISHEQYF
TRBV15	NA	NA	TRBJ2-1	TGTGCCACCAGGGAGGGGCTGTACAATGAGCAGTTCTTC	CATREGLYNEQFF
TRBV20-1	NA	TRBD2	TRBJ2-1	TGCAGTGCTAGTAGACTAGCGGGAGTCCGTGAGCAGTTCTTC	CSASRLAGVREQFF
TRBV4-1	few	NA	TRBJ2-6	TGCGCCAGCAGCCAAGGGAAAAAAAGTAGCTCTGGGGCCAACGTCCTGACTTTC	CASSQGKKSSSGANVLTF
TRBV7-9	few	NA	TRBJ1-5	TGTGCCAGCAGCCTCGACCGGGGGGTCAATCAGCCCCAGCATTTT	CASSLDRGVNQPQHF
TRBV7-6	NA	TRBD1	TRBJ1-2	TGTGCCAGCAGCTTAGGAACAGGGGGCAATGGCTACACCTTC	CASSLGTGGNGYTF
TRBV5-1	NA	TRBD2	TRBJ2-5	TGCGCCAGCAGCCGCCGACTAGCGGAAGGCTTAGAGACCCAGTACTTC	CASSRRLAEGLETQYF
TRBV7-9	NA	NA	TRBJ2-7	TGTGCCAGCAGTACTCCGGGAGCAACCTACGAGCAGTACTTC	CASSTPGATYEQYF
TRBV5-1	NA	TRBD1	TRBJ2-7	TGCGCCAGCAGTTCTAGACAGGGATCGCAGTACTTC	CASSSRQGSQYF
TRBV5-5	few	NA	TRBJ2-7	TGTGCCAGCAGCCTTAGCAACGTTATCTCCTACGAGCAGTACTTC	CASSLSNVISYEQYF
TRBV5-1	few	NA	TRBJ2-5	TGCGCCAGCAGCTTCGAACCGCGAACCGGGAACCAAGAGACCCAGTACTTC	CASSFEPRTGNQETQYF
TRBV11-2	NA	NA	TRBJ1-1	TGTGCCAGCAGCTCGGACGCTCATGAAGCTTTCTTT	CASSSDAHEAFF
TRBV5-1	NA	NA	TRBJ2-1	TGCGCCAGCAGCCCTCAGGCCGCTAACAATGAGCAGTTCTTC	CASSPQAANNEQFF
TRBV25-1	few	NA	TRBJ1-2	TGTGCCAGCAGTGATACTACGTATGGCTACACCTTC	CASSDTTYGYTF
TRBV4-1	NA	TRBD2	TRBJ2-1	TGCGCCAGCAGCCCCAACTCAAATCCTAGCGGGCAGGGCAATGAGCAGTTCTTC	CASSPNSNPSGQGNEQFF